The clone carrying this T cell receptor (beta chain) appeared once. This sample is drawn from a study of cytotoxic CD8 clonotypes in ibrutinib-treated CLL. The V end was cut by 6 bases, the J end by 4 bases, with 9 bases between. This CDR3 has 12 amino acids. Germline CDR1 is GTSNPN and CDR2 is SVGIG (reference sequence). Some clones are missing from TCRdb's copy, which holds only in-frame ones; the method was immunoSEQ multiplex PCR. The sample yields more than 45,000 clones, around four fifths seen once. The sequence was collected from a human donor with chronic lymphocytic leukemia. Sequenced material: PBMCs, taken after 24 months of ibrutinib treatment. The V call is TRBV30, the J call TRBJ2-2, with D unclear. The CDR3 DNA follows: TGTGCCTGCCCCAAGGCCACCGGGGAGCTGTTTTTT. Its protein is CACPKATGELFF.